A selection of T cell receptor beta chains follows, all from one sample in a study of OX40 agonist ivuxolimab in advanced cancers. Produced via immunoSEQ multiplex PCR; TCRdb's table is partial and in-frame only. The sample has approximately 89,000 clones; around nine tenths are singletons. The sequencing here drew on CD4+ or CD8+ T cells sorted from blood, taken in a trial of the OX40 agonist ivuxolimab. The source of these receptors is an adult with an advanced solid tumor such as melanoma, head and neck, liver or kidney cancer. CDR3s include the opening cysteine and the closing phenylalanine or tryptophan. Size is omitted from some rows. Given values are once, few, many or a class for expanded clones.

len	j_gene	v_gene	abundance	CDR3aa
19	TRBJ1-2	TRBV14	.	CASSQEAEAGQAPNYGYTF
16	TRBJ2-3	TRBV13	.	CASSLGLAGGVDTQYF
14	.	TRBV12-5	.	CASGTEGGAYEQYF
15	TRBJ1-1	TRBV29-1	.	CSVVEARVLNTEAFF
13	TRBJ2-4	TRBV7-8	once	CASSLVGSNIQYF
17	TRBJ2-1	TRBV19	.	CASSIAPSGAIYNEQFF
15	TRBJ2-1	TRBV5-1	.	CASSLGPEDYNEQFF
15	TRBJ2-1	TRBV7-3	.	CASSLWANRDNEQFF
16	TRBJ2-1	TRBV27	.	CASSFTPGSSYNEQFF
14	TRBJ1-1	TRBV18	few	CASSPRKPPLEAFF
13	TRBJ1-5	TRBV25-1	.	CASSGKGRQPQHF
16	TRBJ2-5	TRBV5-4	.	CASSLGPTGVGETQYF
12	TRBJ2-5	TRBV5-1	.	CASRLLLETQYF
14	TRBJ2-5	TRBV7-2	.	CASSPGRPPETQYF
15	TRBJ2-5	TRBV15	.	CATARGTGPLETQYF
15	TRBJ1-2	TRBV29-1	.	CSVRDRDRGNYGYTF
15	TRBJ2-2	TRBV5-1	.	CASSPPGGAVGELFF
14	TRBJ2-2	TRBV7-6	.	CASSQRGGTGELFF
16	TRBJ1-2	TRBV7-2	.	CASSPTTDLSIYGYTF
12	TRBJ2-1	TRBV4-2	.	CASSQINNEQFF
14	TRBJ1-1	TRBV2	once	CASMGVPQGAEAFF
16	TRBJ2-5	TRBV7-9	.	CASSFRLAGGQETQYF
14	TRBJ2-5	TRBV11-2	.	CASSLGVRGETQYF
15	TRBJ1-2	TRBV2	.	CASSVNQGTNYGYTF
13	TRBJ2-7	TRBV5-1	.	CASSSGGRDEQYF